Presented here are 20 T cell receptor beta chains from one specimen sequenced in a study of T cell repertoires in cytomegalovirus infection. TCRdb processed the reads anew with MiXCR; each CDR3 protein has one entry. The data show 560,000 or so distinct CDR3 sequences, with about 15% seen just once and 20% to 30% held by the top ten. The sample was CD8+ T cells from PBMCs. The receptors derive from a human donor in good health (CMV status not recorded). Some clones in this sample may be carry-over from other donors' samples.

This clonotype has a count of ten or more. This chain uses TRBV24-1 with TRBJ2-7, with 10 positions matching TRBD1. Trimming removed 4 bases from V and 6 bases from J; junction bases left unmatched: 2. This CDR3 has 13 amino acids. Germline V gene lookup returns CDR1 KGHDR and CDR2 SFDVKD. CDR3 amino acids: CATSEGTGAEQYF. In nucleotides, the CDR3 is TGTGCCACCAGTGAGGGGACAGGGGCCGAGCAGTACTTC.

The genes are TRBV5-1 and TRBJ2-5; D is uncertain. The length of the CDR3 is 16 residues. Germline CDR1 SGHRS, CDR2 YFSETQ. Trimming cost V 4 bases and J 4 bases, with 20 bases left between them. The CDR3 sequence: CASSPLEVLKGETQYF. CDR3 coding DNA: TGCGCCAGCAGCCCCCTGGAAGTCCTAAAGGGAGAGACCCAGTACTTC.

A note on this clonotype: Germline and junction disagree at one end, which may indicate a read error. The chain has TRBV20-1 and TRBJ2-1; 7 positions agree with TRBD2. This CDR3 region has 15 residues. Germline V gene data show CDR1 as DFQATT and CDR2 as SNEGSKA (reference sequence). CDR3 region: CGVVQRDWGRNEQFF. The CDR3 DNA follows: TGTGGAGTGGTTCAGCGGGATTGGGGGAGAAATGAGCAGTTCTTC.

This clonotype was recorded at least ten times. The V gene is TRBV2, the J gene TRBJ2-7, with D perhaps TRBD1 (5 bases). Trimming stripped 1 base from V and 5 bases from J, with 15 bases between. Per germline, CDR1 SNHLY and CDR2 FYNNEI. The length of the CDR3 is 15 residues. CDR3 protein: CASSEDWGTHDEQYF. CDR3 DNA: TGTGCCAGCAGTGAAGACTGGGGCACGCATGACGAGCAGTACTTC.

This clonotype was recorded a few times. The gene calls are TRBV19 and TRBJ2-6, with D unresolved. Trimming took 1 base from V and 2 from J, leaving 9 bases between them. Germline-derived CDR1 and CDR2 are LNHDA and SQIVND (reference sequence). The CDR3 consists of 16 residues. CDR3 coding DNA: TGTGCCAGTAGTATAGGTGCCCTCGCTGGGGCCAACGTCCTGACTTTC. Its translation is CASSIGALAGANVLTF.

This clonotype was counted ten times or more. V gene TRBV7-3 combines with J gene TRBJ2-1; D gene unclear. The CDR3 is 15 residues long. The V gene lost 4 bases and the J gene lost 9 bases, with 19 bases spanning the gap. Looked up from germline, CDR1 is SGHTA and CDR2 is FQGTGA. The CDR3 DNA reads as TGTGCCAGCAGCTCCGACCGGACCAAGTCCAGTGAGCAGTTCTTC. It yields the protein CASSSDRTKSSEQFF.

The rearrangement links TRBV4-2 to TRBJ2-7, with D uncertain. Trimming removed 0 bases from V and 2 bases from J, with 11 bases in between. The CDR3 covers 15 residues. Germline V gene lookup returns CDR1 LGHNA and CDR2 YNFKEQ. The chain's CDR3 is CASSQDENSPYEQYF. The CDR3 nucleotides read TGTGCCAGCAGCCAAGATGAAAATAGCCCCTACGAGCAGTACTTC.

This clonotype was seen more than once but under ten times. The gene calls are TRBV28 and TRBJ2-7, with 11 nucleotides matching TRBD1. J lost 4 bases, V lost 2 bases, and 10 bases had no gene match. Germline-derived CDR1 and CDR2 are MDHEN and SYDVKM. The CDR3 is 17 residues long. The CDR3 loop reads CASSLGVGQGVMYEQYF. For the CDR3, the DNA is TGTGCCAGCAGTTTAGGGGTGGGACAGGGGGTTATGTACGAGCAGTACTTC.

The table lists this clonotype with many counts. CDR3 protein: CASSHKAPDRALSYEQYF. The CDR3 DNA reads as TGTGCCAGCAGCCATAAAGCACCAGACAGGGCCCTCTCCTACGAGCAGTACTTC. V is TRBV7-6 and J is TRBJ2-7, with 7 nucleotides matching TRBD1. V trimming: 5 bases; J trimming: 0 bases; junction bases outside the gene matches: 16. The CDR3 sequence is 18 residues long. Germline assignment: CDR1 SGHVS and CDR2 FNYEAQ.

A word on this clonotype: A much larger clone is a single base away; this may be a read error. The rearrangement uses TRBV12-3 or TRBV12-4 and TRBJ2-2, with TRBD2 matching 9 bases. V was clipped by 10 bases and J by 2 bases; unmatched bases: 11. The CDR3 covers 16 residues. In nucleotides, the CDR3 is TGTGCCAACAGAATAGTAGCGGGGGCTAACACCGGGGAGCTGTTTTTT. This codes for CANRIVAGANTGELFF.

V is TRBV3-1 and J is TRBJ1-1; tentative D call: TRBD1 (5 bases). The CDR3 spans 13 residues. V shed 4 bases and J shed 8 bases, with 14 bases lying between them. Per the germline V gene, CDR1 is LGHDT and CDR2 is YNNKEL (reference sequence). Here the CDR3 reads CASSLITGIEAFF. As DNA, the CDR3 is TGTGCCAGCAGCCTGATCACAGGTATCGAAGCTTTCTTT.

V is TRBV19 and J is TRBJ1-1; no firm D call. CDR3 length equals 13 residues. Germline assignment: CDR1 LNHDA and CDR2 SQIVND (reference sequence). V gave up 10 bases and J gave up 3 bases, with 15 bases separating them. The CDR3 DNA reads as TGTGCCACCTCGGACGTCTGGGACACTGAAGCTTTCTTT. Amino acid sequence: CATSDVWDTEAFF.

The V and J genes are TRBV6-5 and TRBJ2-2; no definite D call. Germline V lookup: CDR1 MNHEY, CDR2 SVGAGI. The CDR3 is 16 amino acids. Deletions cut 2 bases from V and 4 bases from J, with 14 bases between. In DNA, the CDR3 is TGTGCCAGCAGTTACGCGTCCCTCGCCTTCACCGGGGAGCTGTTTTTT. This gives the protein CASSYASLAFTGELFF.

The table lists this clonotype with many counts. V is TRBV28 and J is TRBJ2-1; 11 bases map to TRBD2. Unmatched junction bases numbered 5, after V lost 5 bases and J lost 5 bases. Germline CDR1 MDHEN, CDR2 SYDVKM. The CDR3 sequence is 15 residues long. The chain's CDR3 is CASSPLAGVDNEQFF. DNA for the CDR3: TGTGCCAGCAGTCCACTAGCGGGAGTAGACAATGAGCAGTTCTTC.

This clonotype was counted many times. The CDR3: CASSLAPAVNTEAFF. The DNA of the CDR3 is TGTGCCAGCAGCTTAGCGCCAGCAGTGAACACTGAAGCTTTCTTT. The chain joins TRBV7-9 to TRBJ1-1; D not resolved. The germline CDR1 and CDR2 sequences are SEHNR and FQNEAQ (reference sequence). V was shortened by 0 bases and J by 0 bases, with 8 bases between the two germline ends. The CDR3 covers 15 residues.

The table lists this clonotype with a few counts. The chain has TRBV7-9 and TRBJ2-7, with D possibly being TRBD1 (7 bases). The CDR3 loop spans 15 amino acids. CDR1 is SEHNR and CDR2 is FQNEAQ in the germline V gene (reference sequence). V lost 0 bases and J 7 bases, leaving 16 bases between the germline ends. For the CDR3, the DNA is TGTGCCAGCAGCTTAGCGTGGGCAGGGGGGAGTGAGCAGTACTTC. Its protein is CASSLAWAGGSEQYF.

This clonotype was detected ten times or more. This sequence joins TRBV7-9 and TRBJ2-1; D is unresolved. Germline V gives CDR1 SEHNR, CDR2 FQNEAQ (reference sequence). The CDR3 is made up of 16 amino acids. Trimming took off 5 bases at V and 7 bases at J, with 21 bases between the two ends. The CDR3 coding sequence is TGTGCCAGCAGCCCGCTCTCACTCCCATCAGGAAATGAGCAGTTCTTC. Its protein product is CASSPLSLPSGNEQFF.

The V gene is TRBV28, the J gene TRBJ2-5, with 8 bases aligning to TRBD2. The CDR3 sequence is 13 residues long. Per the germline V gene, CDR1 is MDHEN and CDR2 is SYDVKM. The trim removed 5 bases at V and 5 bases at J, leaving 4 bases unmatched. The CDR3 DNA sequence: TGTGCCAGCAGTATTAGCGGGATGGAGACCCAGTACTTC. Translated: CASSISGMETQYF.

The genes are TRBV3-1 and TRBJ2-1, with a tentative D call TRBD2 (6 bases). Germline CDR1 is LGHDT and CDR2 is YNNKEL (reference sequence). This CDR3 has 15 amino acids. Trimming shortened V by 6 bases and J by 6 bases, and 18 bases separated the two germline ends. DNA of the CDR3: TGTGCCAGCAGACGCGGGATCCGTAAAGGCAATGAGCAGTTCTTC. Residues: CASRRGIRKGNEQFF.

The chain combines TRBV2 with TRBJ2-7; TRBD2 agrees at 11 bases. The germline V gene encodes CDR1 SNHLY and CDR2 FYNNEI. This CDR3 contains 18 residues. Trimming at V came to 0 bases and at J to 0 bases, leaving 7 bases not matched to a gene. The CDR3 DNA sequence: TGTGCCAGCAGTGAAGCGCTTAGACTAGCGGGATCCTCCTACGAGCAGTACTTC. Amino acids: CASSEALRLAGSSYEQYF.